This T cell receptor beta chain came from a study of vaccination and CD4 T cells after COVID-19. On the study more broadly: The stimulus for the cells was overlapping spike peptides derived from SARS-CoV-2, HCoV-NL63, HCoV-OC43 and HCoV-229E.

Time point defined: late sampling 161 to 241 days after vaccination in three convalescent patients. The treatment is: 10-day PBMC culture with coronavirus spike peptide pools or control peptides (ViraFEST assay). Researchers reported culturing 2.1 million or so PBMCs per well with approximately 10 IU/ml IL-2 and 9 to 10 ug/ml peptide pools. After about ten days of culture, CD4+ T cells were negatively selected. The Oncomine TCR Beta short-read assay was applied to DNA of cultured CD4+ T cells. The authors extracted genomic DNA from cultured CD4+ T cells. TCRdb reprocessed the PCR reads with MiXCR, giving one entry per CDR3 protein. The sample lists roughly 20,000 distinct CDR3 sequences, 46% occurring once. Germline CDR1 and CDR2: MNHEY and SVGEGT. With 6 bases clipped from V and 3 bases from J, the junction kept 8 bases outside the gene matches. CDR3 length: 15 amino acids. This clonotype has only a few counts. Its target is unknown.

Sequencing used CD4+ T cells from blood, cultured in vitro, obtained about 7 months after SARS-CoV-2 vaccination. This clonotype was sampled from a human donor who had recovered from COVID-19. The chain is built from TRBV6-2 or TRBV6-3 and TRBJ2-1, with 7 bases that match TRBD2. This CDR3 reads CASSSASGDYNEQFF. The DNA of the CDR3 is TGTGCCAGCAGCTCAGCTAGCGGAGACTACAATGAGCAGTTCTTC.